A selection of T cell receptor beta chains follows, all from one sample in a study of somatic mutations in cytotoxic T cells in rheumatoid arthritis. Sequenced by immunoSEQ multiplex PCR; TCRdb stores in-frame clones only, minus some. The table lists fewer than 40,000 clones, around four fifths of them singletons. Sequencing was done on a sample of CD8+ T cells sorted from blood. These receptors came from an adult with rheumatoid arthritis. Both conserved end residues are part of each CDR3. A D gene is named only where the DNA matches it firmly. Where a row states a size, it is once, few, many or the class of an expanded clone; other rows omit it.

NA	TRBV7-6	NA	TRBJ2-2	TGTGCCAGCTTCACGACCGGGGAGCTGTTTTTT	CASFTTGELFF
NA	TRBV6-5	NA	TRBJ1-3	TGTGCCAGCAGTATGGGCCCCTGGGACACCATATATTTT	CASSMGPWDTIYF
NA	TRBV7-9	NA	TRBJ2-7	TGTGCCAGCAGCCCCAGGGGGGGCGCGGGGTACGAGCAGTACTTC	CASSPRGGAGYEQYF
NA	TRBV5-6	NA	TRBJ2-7	TGTGCCAGCAGCTATATCGAGGGGGTGGGACCTTCCGAGCAGTACTTC	CASSYIEGVGPSEQYF
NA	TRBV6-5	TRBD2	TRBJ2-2	TGTGCCAGCACCGCACGGGGGGGCGCCACCGGGGAGCTGTTTTTT	CASTARGGATGELFF
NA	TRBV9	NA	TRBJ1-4	TGTGCCAGCAGCAAGGGACACCGAGAAAAACTGTTTTTT	CASSKGHREKLFF
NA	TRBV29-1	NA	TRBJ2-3	TGCAGCGTTGAACCCTGGGGTGAAACTGCCACAGATACGCAGTATTTT	CSVEPWGETATDTQYF
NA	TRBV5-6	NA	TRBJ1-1	TGTGCCAGCAGCTTGGGTGCTCACCTCAGAGACACTGAAGCTTTCTTT	CASSLGAHLRDTEAFF
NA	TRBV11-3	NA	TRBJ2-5	TGTGCCAGCAGCTTAGAACCGGGACCCCAAGAGACCCAGTACTTC	CASSLEPGPQETQYF
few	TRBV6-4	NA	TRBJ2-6	TGTGCCAGCAGCTCGACAGCCTCTGGGGCCAACGTCCTGACTTTC	CASSSTASGANVLTF
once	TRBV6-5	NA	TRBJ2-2	TGTGCCAGCAGTTATGGCAGGGAGACCGGGGAGCTGTTTTTT	CASSYGRETGELFF
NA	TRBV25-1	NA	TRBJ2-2	TGTGCCAGCAGTGGGGAAACGGACACCGGGGAGCTGTTTTTT	CASSGETDTGELFF
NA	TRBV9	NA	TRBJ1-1	TGTGCCAGCAGTGGAAACAGGGTAGGGGACACTGAAGCTTTCTTT	CASSGNRVGDTEAFF
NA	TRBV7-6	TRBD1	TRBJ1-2	TGTGCCAGCAGCCCCGGACAGGGCTTGTATGGCTACACCTTC	CASSPGQGLYGYTF
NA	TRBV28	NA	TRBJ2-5	TGTGCCAGCAGTTCTCCTCCGGCGGGCTACCAAGAGACCCAGTACTTC	CASSSPPAGYQETQYF